The 21 T cell receptor beta chains reported below all come from one sample, sequenced in a study of graft-versus-host responses after intestinal transplantation (dated by TCRdb to about 2021). Library generation was performed with the immunoSEQ multiplex PCR assay. In TCRdb, the immuneACCESS table is reduced to in-frame sequences with V and J assigned. These tables do not hold every clone; where another copy was compared, an unresolved V gene accounts for under half, and the others remain unexplained. The sample includes 90,000 to 100,000 clones, with approximately 85% observed a single time. The ten largest clones take up roughly 1.4% of the sample. The specimen comprised PBMCs, sampled 255 days after intestinal transplant. The receptors shown here come from a human patient who received an intestinal transplant, so some T cells may come from the graft donor.

V and J are TRBV27 and TRBJ2-7; D is tentatively TRBD1 or TRBD2 (5 bases each). CDR1 and CDR2 (germline): MNHEY, SMNVEV (reference sequence). V was pared by 6 bases and J by 4 bases, with 19 bases between. The CDR3 has 15 residues. The CDR3 spells CASSTGTQWGYEQYF. The DNA for the CDR3 is TGTGCCAGCAGCACCGGGACCCAATGGGGGTACGAGCAGTACTTC.

This chain joins TRBV30 and TRBJ1-3, with TRBD1 as a possible D gene (6 bases). Deletions cut 0 bases from V and 3 bases from J, with 24 bases between. Germline V gene lookup returns CDR1 GTSNPN and CDR2 SVGIG (reference sequence). The CDR3 covers 19 residues. CDR3 DNA: TGTGCCTGGAGTGTACGGCTTAGGACAGCGAGAAAAATTGGAAACACCATATATTTT. Its translation: CAWSVRLRTARKIGNTIYF.

The chain's CDR3 is CASSYKPGLAFETQYF. CDR3 bases: TGTGCCAGCAGTTACAAACCGGGACTAGCCTTTGAGACCCAGTACTTC. The chain recombines TRBV6-5 with TRBJ2-5; 9 nucleotides match TRBD2. Germline V CDR1 and CDR2: MNHEY, SVGAGI. The ends lost 2 bases at V and 5 bases at J; junction bases unmatched: 9. The CDR3 extends over 16 amino acids.

The sample holds one count of this clone. The chain recombines TRBV2 with TRBJ2-3; weak D call: TRBD1 (5 bases). Deletions cut 2 bases from V and 3 bases from J, with 9 bases between. This CDR3 spans 14 amino acids. From germline, CDR1 is SNHLY and CDR2 FYNNEI. CDR3 residues: CASSEPDRTDTQYF. CDR3 DNA sequence: TGTGCCAGCAGTGAACCTGACAGAACAGATACGCAGTATTTT.

The J gene is TRBJ2-3, the V gene TRBV4-2; 9 nucleotides line up with TRBD2. This CDR3 has 15 residues. With 4 bases clipped from V and 1 base from J, the junction kept 3 bases outside the gene matches. The V gene's germline CDR1 is LGHNA and CDR2 YNFKEQ. CDR3: CASSPKRGGTDTQYF. The CDR3 DNA follows: TGTGCCAGCAGCCCCAAGCGGGGGGGCACAGATACGCAGTATTTT.

The chain combines TRBV2 with TRBJ1-4, with 9 bases fitting TRBD1. CDR3 length equals 16 residues. V shed 0 bases, J shed 5 bases, and the junction held 4 bases outside the gene matches. Germline CDR1 reads SNHLY; CDR2 reads FYNNEI. The CDR3 protein is CASSEAQGQGNEKLFF. The CDR3, as DNA: TGTGCCAGCAGTGAAGCGCAGGGACAGGGAAATGAAAAACTGTTTTTT.

V usage is TRBV28 and J usage is TRBJ1-4, with D possibly being TRBD1 (6 bases). Germline CDR1 is MDHEN and CDR2 is SYDVKM. The CDR3 sequence is 17 residues long. Between the trimmed V and J ends, which lost 4 bases and 7 bases, there was a span of 22 bases. CDR3 bases: TGTGCCAGCAGTTATGGTAGTAAGGGGGGTGTAGGTGAAAAACTGTTTTTT. It translates to CASSYGSKGGVGEKLFF.

This chain connects TRBV29-1 to TRBJ2-2; 8 nucleotides align to TRBD1. Germline-derived CDR1 and CDR2 are SQVTM and ANQGSEA. The CDR3 runs to 16 residues. With 7 bases clipped from V and 2 bases from J, the junction kept 12 bases outside the gene matches. CDR3 in amino acids: CSALYRDRRNTGELFF. The CDR3 DNA sequence: TGCAGCGCATTATACCGGGACAGGCGAAACACCGGGGAGCTGTTTTTT.

The count of this clone is one. The chain carries TRBV5-6 and TRBJ2-1, with TRBD2 matching 13 bases. The CDR3 extends over 19 amino acids. Germline V lookup: CDR1 SGHDT, CDR2 YYEEEE. J lost 0 bases, V lost 2 bases, and 8 bases had no gene match. CDR3 in amino acids: CASSLPGLAGTGSYNEQFF. CDR3 DNA: TGTGCCAGCAGCTTACCGGGACTAGCGGGGACAGGCTCCTACAATGAGCAGTTCTTC.

This clone was seen a few times. The V call is TRBV5-5, the J call TRBJ1-2; possibly TRBD1 for D (5 bases). Germline CDR1 reads SGHKS; CDR2 reads YYEKEE (reference sequence). V lost 3 bases and J 5 bases, leaving 14 bases between the germline ends. The CDR3 is 14 residues long. The CDR3 loop reads CASSWTGTEYGYTF. CDR3 DNA: TGTGCCAGCAGCTGGACCGGGACGGAGTATGGCTACACCTTC.

The V call is TRBV6-5, the J call TRBJ2-3, with TRBD1 as a possible D gene (6 bases). This CDR3 contains 14 residues. The V and J ends lost 7 bases and 1 base respectively, with 12 bases between them. Per the germline V gene, CDR1 is MNHEY and CDR2 is SVGAGI. The CDR3 DNA sequence: TGTGCCAGCAAGGCTGCAGGGGGCACAGATACGCAGTATTTT. It encodes CASKAAGGTDTQYF.

This clone showed up just a few times. The same CDR3 also results from other DNA sequences found in this sample. V and J are TRBV27 and TRBJ1-5; no definite D call. V shed 0 bases and J shed 0 bases, with 0 bases lying between them. CDR1 is MNHEY and CDR2 is SMNVEV in the germline V gene (reference sequence). The CDR3 is 13 amino acids. The DNA for the CDR3 is TGTGCCAGCAGTTTATCTAGCAATCAGCCCCAGCATTTT. Residues: CASSLSSNQPQHF.

The rearrangement joins TRBV15 to TRBJ2-1; either TRBD1 or TRBD2 may supply D (6 bases each). The V end lost 3 bases, the J end lost 8 bases, and 11 bases lay between the germline ends. Germline CDR1 reads LNHNV; CDR2 reads YYDKDF (reference sequence). There are 13 residues in the CDR3. The DNA of the CDR3 is TGTGCCACCAGCAGTGTGGGGGGCGATGAGCAGTTCTTC. This codes for CATSSVGGDEQFF.

The V gene is TRBV6-1, the J gene TRBJ2-3, with D possibly TRBD1 on 7 matching bases. The germline V gene encodes CDR1 MNHNS and CDR2 SASEGT. Trimming cost V 4 bases and J 3 bases, with 11 bases left between them. The CDR3 runs 14 residues. The CDR3 bases are TGTGCCAGCAGTGGGAGGGGGCCAACAGATACGCAGTATTTT. It specifies CASSGRGPTDTQYF.

This chain links TRBV6-1 with TRBJ2-2; no firm D call. The CDR3 has 15 residues. Germline lookup yields CDR1 MNHNS and CDR2 SASEGT. V lost 2 bases to trimming and J lost 1 base, with 8 bases between them. The CDR3 DNA reads as TGTGCCAGCAGTGAATTCCAGGAGAACACCGGGGAGCTGTTTTTT. Amino acids: CASSEFQENTGELFF.

This rearrangement joins TRBV19 to TRBJ2-5; TRBD1 agrees at 8 bases. The V gene's germline CDR1 is LNHDA and CDR2 SQIVND (reference sequence). Trimming removed 10 bases from V and 8 bases from J; junction bases left unmatched: 18. CDR3 length: 15 residues. CDR3 in amino acids: CATEPSDRDHGTQYF. In DNA, the CDR3 is TGTGCCACCGAACCCTCGGACAGGGATCACGGAACCCAGTACTTC.

Only a few counts were recorded for this clone. The V gene is TRBV2, the J gene TRBJ2-5; 14 nucleotides line up with TRBD2. The CDR3 loop spans 16 amino acids. The germline V gene encodes CDR1 SNHLY and CDR2 FYNNEI. Trimming removed 5 bases from V and 4 bases from J; junction bases left unmatched: 6. CDR3 region: CASSLTSGGAGETQYF. The CDR3 DNA reads TGTGCCAGCAGTCTGACTAGCGGGGGGGCGGGAGAGACCCAGTACTTC.

This clone was recorded only once. This chain connects TRBV6-5 to TRBJ1-3, with a tentative D call TRBD1 (5 bases). Trimming removed 5 bases at V and 3 bases at J, with 14 bases between. Germline CDR1 MNHEY, CDR2 SVGAGI. CDR3 length equals 15 residues. The CDR3 DNA is TGTGCCAGCAGTCAATCTCAGGGTGGTGGAAACACCATATATTTT. It is translated as CASSQSQGGGNTIYF.

This clone occurred once. The V and J genes are TRBV4-1 and TRBJ1-1; D perhaps matches TRBD1 (6 bases). CDR3 size: 14 residues. V was pared by 0 bases and J by 7 bases, with 12 bases between. CDR1 and CDR2 from the germline V gene are MGHRA and YSYEKL. The CDR3 spells CASSQEGGFGEAFF. CDR3 DNA sequence: TGCGCCAGCAGCCAAGAAGGGGGGTTCGGTGAAGCTTTCTTT.

The CDR3 region has the DNA TGTGCCACCAGCAGAGATCGCTTAGAAAGTCTCAATCAGCCCCAGCATTTT. Residues: CATSRDRLESLNQPQHF. The J gene is TRBJ1-5, the V gene TRBV15; no definite D call. The V gene lost 0 bases and the J gene lost 3 bases, with 15 bases spanning the gap. The CDR3 loop spans 17 amino acids. From germline, CDR1 is LNHNV and CDR2 YYDKDF (reference sequence).

J is TRBJ2-5 and V is TRBV15; possibly TRBD1 for D (5 bases). The V gene's germline CDR1 is LNHNV and CDR2 YYDKDF (reference sequence). The CDR3 length is 12 residues. V lost 1 base and J 5 bases, leaving 5 bases between the germline ends. In nucleotides, the CDR3 is TGTGCCACCAGCAGAGCAGGGGAGACCCAGTACTTC. It codes for CATSRAGETQYF.